This entry concerns a single T cell receptor beta chain. Antigen: not known. Treatment noted: about 20 received Ad26.COV2.S at low or high dose, single or two shots; about 5 received placebo; per-sample allocation not given. Samples analyzed were those drawn on day 63 after the first vaccine or placebo injection. Produced via immunoSEQ multiplex PCR; TCRdb's table is partial and in-frame only. This sample has about 440,000 clones, with about nine tenths found just once. This CDR3 spans 18 amino acids. The sample originates from a study of Ad26.COV2.S vaccination and SARS-CoV-2 variants. Study context: It was the COV1001 Ad26.COV2.S trial arm that included the donor. Study-wide results and caveats: TCR breadth and depth estimates may have understated total T cell responses. Recipients given vaccine exceeded placebo recipients in spike-specific TCR breadth.

The chain links TRBV21-1 to TRBJ2-3; the table gives TRBD2 as D, unverified against the DNA. TRBV21-1 is flagged as a pseudogene. The specimen comprised peripheral blood, sampled in a trial of Ad26.COV2.S vaccine versus placebo. The receptor's source is a person aged 18-60 years who received the Ad26.COV2.S COVID-19 vaccine or a placebo. The CDR3 DNA follows: TGTGCCAGCAGCAAAGGTACCAGACTAGCCCGCGGCACAGATACGCAGTATTTT. Translation: CASSKGTRLARGTDTQYF.